This entry is about one T cell receptor (beta chain). Profiling relied on immunoSEQ multiplex PCR, and the TCRdb table lists in-frame clones only, not all of them. The profile shows approximately 58,000 clones, 70% to 90% of them singletons. The source of the sample is a study of technical replicates of blood from a few donors. Germline V gene lookup returns CDR1 SEHNR and CDR2 FQNEAQ (reference sequence). V was pared by 5 bases and J by 5 bases, with 16 bases between. The CDR3 is made up of 15 amino acids. The TCR comes from a human donor in good health. Some clones in this sample may be carry-over from other donors' samples. The specimen sequenced was PBMCs. The V call is TRBV7-9, the J call TRBJ2-1, with D possibly matching TRBD1 (6 bases). CDR3 amino acids: CASSLTTGFNNEQFF. In nucleotides, the CDR3 is TGTGCCAGCAGCCTTACTACAGGGTTTAACAATGAGCAGTTCTTC.